This TCR beta chain stems from a study of CD8+CD57+ T cells in acquired aplastic anemia. Findings of the study overall: About 27 CD8+ CDR3 sequences were shared between patients and controls.

This clonotype was recorded many times. The antigen is unknown. Genomic DNA constituted the template upon which TCR beta VDJ and CDR3 profiling was performed. Each CDR3 protein is one row after TCRdb ran MiXCR on the reads. Of 110,000 or so distinct CDR3 sequences listed, approximately 49% are singletons. Trimming cost V 3 bases and J 4 bases; bases outside gene matches: 7. Per germline, CDR1 SGDLS and CDR2 YYNGEE. The CDR3 is 15 amino acids. Source material: sorted CD4+, CD8+, or CD8+CD57+ T cells (not recorded which) from PBMCs. The chain links TRBV9 to TRBJ2-5, with TRBD2 identical over 9 bases. The TCR comes from a human donor in good health, serving as a control. The DNA for the CDR3 is TGTGCCAGCAGCGATACCCTAGCGGGGTTAGAGACCCAGTACTTC. It encodes CASSDTLAGLETQYF.